The rows below give T cell receptor beta chains drawn from one sample of a study of blood T cells in healthy people across ages. MiXCR, run by TCRdb on the 5' RACE reads, gives a single entry per CDR3 protein. The table records hundreds of thousands of distinct CDR3 sequences, approximately 53% of them present only once. The sample was blood. The source of these receptors is a man in his forties in good health. CDR3s include the opening cysteine and the closing phenylalanine or tryptophan. D genes are given only for firm matches. Where a row states a size, it is once, few, many or the class of an expanded clone; other rows omit it.

V gene,J gene,D gene,clone size,CDR3 protein,CDR3 DNA
TRBV5-1,TRBJ2-5,TRBD1,once,CTSSSGQGPQTQYF,TGCACCAGCAGCTCAGGACAGGGCCCCCAGACCCAGTACTTC
TRBV11-3,TRBJ2-1,TRBD2,-,CASSKKRGGVYNEQFF,TGTGCCAGCAGCAAAAAGCGGGGGGGCGTCTACAATGAGCAGTTCTTC
TRBV30,TRBJ2-3,TRBD2,-,CAWGDYGGTQYF,TGTGCCTGGGGGGACTATGGCGGTACGCAGTATTTT
TRBV29-1,TRBJ2-7,-,few,CSVAGQGGSYEQYF,TGCAGCGTCGCGGGGCAGGGAGGCTCCTACGAGCAGTACTTC
TRBV24-1,TRBJ2-7,TRBD1,few,CATRPGQGAEQYF,TGTGCCACCCGCCCGGGACAGGGGGCCGAGCAGTACTTC
TRBV28,TRBJ2-1,-,-,CASTPARLGEQFF,TGTGCCAGCACCCCGGCCCGACTTGGTGAGCAGTTCTTC
TRBV11-2,TRBJ2-1,-,-,CASSLDIAYNEQFF,TGTGCCAGCAGCCTAGACATAGCCTACAATGAGCAGTTCTTC
TRBV20-1,TRBJ2-2,-,-,CSTFYRGTGELFF,TGCAGCACTTTTTATCGGGGCACCGGGGAGCTGTTTTTT
TRBV28,TRBJ2-7,-,-,CASSWGNTYEQYF,TGTGCCAGCAGTTGGGGGAACACCTACGAGCAGTACTTC
TRBV3-1,TRBJ2-7,TRBD1,-,CASSQAGDRGYEQYF,TGTGCCAGCAGCCAAGCCGGGGACAGGGGTTACGAGCAGTACTTC
TRBV6-6,TRBJ1-2,-,-,CAIADRPNYGYTF,TGTGCCATTGCGGACAGACCCAACTATGGCTACACCTTC
TRBV24-1,TRBJ2-5,TRBD1,-,CATSEPGTGTKQYF,TGTGCCACCAGTGAACCCGGGACAGGGACCAAGCAGTACTTC
TRBV9,TRBJ2-3,TRBD1,-,CASSVNQGAYVTDTQYF,TGTGCCAGCAGCGTAAACCAGGGGGCTTATGTCACAGATACGCAGTATTTT
TRBV7-2,TRBJ2-1,TRBD1,-,CACRGQGIRIYNEQFF,TGTGCCTGCAGAGGACAGGGGATTCGCATCTACAATGAGCAGTTCTTC
TRBV20-1,TRBJ2-4,-,-,CSAAEGLAKNIQYF,TGCAGTGCTGCGGAAGGACTAGCCAAAAACATTCAGTACTTC
TRBV4-1,TRBJ2-7,-,few,CASSQASSGLYEQYF,TGCGCCAGCAGCCAAGCGTCCTCCGGACTTTACGAGCAGTACTTC
TRBV20-1,TRBJ2-3,TRBD2,-,CSASPTSGRVGDTQYF,TGCAGTGCTAGTCCTACTAGCGGGAGGGTCGGAGATACGCAGTATTTT
TRBV9,TRBJ1-5,-,few,CASSVEAGRQPQHF,TGTGCCAGCAGCGTAGAGGCAGGGCGCCAGCCCCAGCATTTT
TRBV28,TRBJ2-7,-,-,CASSSDLQIYEQYF,TGTGCCAGCAGTTCGGACCTCCAGATTTACGAGCAGTACTTC
TRBV5-1,TRBJ2-7,TRBD1,-,CASSWTGGRYEQYF,TGCGCCAGCAGCTGGACAGGGGGAAGGTACGAGCAGTACTTC
TRBV5-1,TRBJ2-5,-,-,CASSPQDSLETQYF,TGCGCCAGCAGCCCTCAGGACAGCTTAGAGACCCAGTACTTC
TRBV10-3,TRBJ2-7,-,-,CASTGDYEQYF,TGTGCATCGACGGGAGACTACGAGCAGTACTTC
TRBV12-3/TRBV12-4,TRBJ1-6,-,-,CASRMLRGNSPLHF,TGTGCCAGCAGAATGCTCAGGGGTAATTCACCCCTCCACTTT
TRBV20-1,TRBJ2-5,TRBD2,few,CSAIRRGVETQYF,TGCAGTGCTATAAGGCGGGGGGTTGAGACCCAGTACTTC
TRBV3-1,TRBJ2-3,-,-,CASSQGPNTDTQYF,TGTGCCAGCAGCCAAGGTCCCAATACAGATACGCAGTATTTT
TRBV6-5,TRBJ2-4,TRBD2,-,CASSEGLAGVANEQYF,TGTGCCAGCAGCGAGGGACTAGCGGGAGTTGCTAATGAGCAGTACTTC
TRBV20-1,TRBJ2-3,TRBD2,-,CSLSGRAGGSLNPDTQYF,TGCAGTCTTTCTGGAAGAGCGGGAGGTTCGCTGAATCCAGATACGCAGTATTTT
TRBV25-1,TRBJ2-7,-,many,CASSEAYEQYF,TGTGCCAGCAGTGAAGCCTACGAGCAGTACTTC
TRBV7-2,TRBJ2-7,TRBD1,-,CASSQPPGQGVDEQYF,TGTGCCAGCAGCCAACCACCGGGACAGGGGGTCGACGAGCAGTACTTC
TRBV20-1,TRBJ2-1,-,once,CSASRDLNSLYNEQFF,TGCAGTGCTAGCCGGGACCTCAATAGTCTATACAATGAGCAGTTCTTC
TRBV7-2,TRBJ1-5,-,-,CASSFGQYNQPQHF,TGTGCCAGCAGCTTCGGACAGTACAATCAGCCCCAGCATTTT
TRBV27,TRBJ1-4,-,-,CASGAGEKLFF,TGTGCCAGCGGCGCAGGAGAAAAACTGTTTTTT
TRBV5-1,TRBJ2-3,TRBD2,-,CASGTPGLAGERDTQYF,TGCGCCAGCGGAACTCCGGGACTAGCGGGAGAACGAGATACGCAGTATTTT
TRBV24-1,TRBJ2-1,-,few,CATSDYPGPNEQFF,TGTGCCACCAGTGATTACCCCGGCCCCAATGAGCAGTTCTTC
TRBV29-1,TRBJ1-2,-,-,CSVGRDGEMDYGYTF,TGCAGCGTTGGCCGGGACGGGGAGATGGACTATGGCTACACCTTC
TRBV9,TRBJ2-5,-,once,CASSVEGGKETQYF,TGTGCCAGCAGCGTAGAGGGGGGTAAAGAGACCCAGTACTTC
TRBV28,TRBJ2-5,TRBD2,-,CASSGCGTSGIDEQYF,TGTGCCAGCAGTGGATGTGGGACTAGCGGGATAGATGAGCAGTACTTC
TRBV6-5,TRBJ2-3,-,few,CASSYLQGSTDTQYF,TGTGCCAGCAGTTATTTACAGGGATCCACAGATACGCAGTATTTT
TRBV12-3/TRBV12-4,TRBJ2-3,TRBD1,-,CASSEQGQSTDTQYF,TGTGCCAGCAGCGAGCAGGGACAGAGCACAGATACGCAGTATTTT
TRBV10-3,TRBJ2-2,TRBD2,-,CAIRLAGDTGELFF,TGTGCCATCAGACTAGCGGGAGACACCGGGGAGCTGTTTTTT
TRBV29-1,TRBJ2-5,-,-,CSFKGSGVILETQYF,TGCAGCTTCAAAGGGTCGGGAGTCATCTTAGAGACCCAGTACTTC
TRBV7-9,TRBJ2-3,-,-,CASTPGSNTDTQYF,TGTGCCAGCACCCCGGGATCTAACACAGATACGCAGTATTTT
TRBV6-1,TRBJ1-2,-,-,CASSGAQGVVYGYTF,TGTGCCAGCAGTGGAGCCCAGGGAGTTGTCTATGGCTACACCTTC
TRBV2,TRBJ2-1,-,-,CASRTPSSYNEQFF,TGTGCCAGCAGGACCCCGAGCTCCTACAATGAGCAGTTCTTC
TRBV7-2,TRBJ1-1,-,-,CASSLVGAGDTEAFF,TGTGCCAGCAGCTTAGTTGGGGCAGGGGACACTGAAGCTTTCTTT
TRBV7-3,TRBJ2-7,-,-,CASSLWAAESEQYF,TGTGCCAGCAGCTTGTGGGCGGCTGAGTCCGAGCAGTACTTC
TRBV20-1,TRBJ2-4,-,-,CSAAGVEDIQYF,TGCAGTGCTGCCGGGGTCGAGGACATTCAGTACTTC
TRBV29-1,TRBJ1-1,TRBD1,-,CSVEVNRGNTEAFF,TGCAGCGTTGAAGTAAACAGGGGGAACACTGAAGCTTTCTTT
TRBV12-3/TRBV12-4,TRBJ2-5,TRBD2,few,CASSSSGLAIETQYF,TGTGCCAGCAGTTCATCGGGACTAGCGATCGAGACCCAGTACTTC
TRBV6-2/TRBV6-3,TRBJ2-7,-,-,CASSYPMTGLPYNEQYF,TGTGCCAGCAGTTACCCGATGACAGGATTACCCTACAATGAGCAGTACTTC
TRBV28,TRBJ2-5,-,-,CASNIRGQQETQYF,TGTGCCAGCAATATCAGGGGCCAGCAAGAGACCCAGTACTTC
TRBV29-1,TRBJ2-3,-,-,CSVEERVYTRYF,TGCAGCGTTGAGGAGCGGGTCTATACGCGGTATTTT
TRBV27,TRBJ2-3,-,-,CASKTRAYTQYF,TGTGCCAGCAAGACCCGGGCCTATACGCAGTATTTT
TRBV7-9,TRBJ1-5,-,-,CASSSEIGNQPQHF,TGTGCCAGCAGCTCCGAAATTGGGAATCAGCCCCAGCATTTT
TRBV6-6,TRBJ1-5,-,-,CASREPIGAKPQHF,TGTGCCAGCAGGGAGCCCATTGGTGCGAAGCCCCAGCATTTT
TRBV10-3,TRBJ2-7,-,few,CAIRMDSYEQYF,TGTGCCATCAGAATGGACAGCTACGAGCAGTACTTC
TRBV10-2,TRBJ2-6,TRBD1,-,CASSATAGQGPFSPGANVLTF,TGCGCCAGCAGTGCGACAGCGGGACAGGGACCCTTTTCCCCCGGGGCCAACGTCCTGACTTTC
TRBV7-2,TRBJ2-1,-,-,CASSLPSLLSYNEQFF,TGTGCCAGCAGCTTACCAAGTTTGTTAAGCTACAATGAGCAGTTCTTC
TRBV11-2,TRBJ1-6,-,-,CASSLAGQPNSPLHF,TGTGCCAGCAGCTTAGCGGGACAACCGAATTCACCCCTCCACTTT
TRBV4-2,TRBJ1-2,-,-,CASSQDPGDGYTF,TGTGCCAGCAGCCAAGATCCGGGGGATGGCTACACCTTC